The rows below give T cell receptor beta chains drawn from one sample of a study of OX40 agonist ivuxolimab in advanced cancers. Measured with immunoSEQ multiplex PCR; TCRdb has only the in-frame clones, and not every one. The sample lists around 25,000 clones, about 77% occurring once. This sample comprised CD4+ or CD8+ T cells sorted from blood, obtained in a trial of the OX40 agonist ivuxolimab. The origin of the receptors is an adult with an advanced solid tumor such as melanoma, head and neck, liver or kidney cancer. The CDR3 runs from the conserved cysteine through the conserved F or W.

TRBV5-1	CASTPGTGGNSPLHF
TRBV19	CASSIPGEGTEAFF
TRBV5-4	CASSGWGLAGGTDTQYF
TRBV25-1	CASSYGNTEAFF
TRBV4-2	CASSQMDPAQGQFF
TRBV13	CASSVTGGNEQYF
TRBV27	CASQHGRGNTGELFF
TRBV5-1	CASSLGGVGPLNIQYF
TRBV19	CASSMYRGDTGELFF
TRBV27	CASSFPTKTRKGQDMSNTGELFF
TRBV6-6	CASSYDLGQPQHF
TRBV6-1	CASSEGTEPFYGYTF
TRBV7-3	CASSPGTLQETQYF
TRBV6-6	CASSSRENTIYF
TRBV5-4	CASSQDEDSSSYNEQFF
TRBV11-2	CASSLASGPYNEQFF
TRBV5-5	CASSLDSASSYNSPLHF
TRBV2	CASRLQGQNTEAFF
TRBV11-3	CASSFRDGGQPQHF
TRBV30	CAWESGESSYEQYF
TRBV15	CATSRGLGEGLGDTQYF
TRBV9	CASSVGQGDSRGYTF
TRBV6-5	CASSSYTGGNQPQHF
TRBV5-4	CASSLEGRGLGNEQFF
TRBV18	CASSPEGNEQFF
TRBV15	CATSRGPAGSYEQYF
TRBV5-1	CASSLAGREKLFF
TRBV2	CASRVRQGAGGYTF
TRBV10-3	CAISRVSSYNEQFF
TRBV4-3	CASSPPGGDEAFF
TRBV5-1	CASSLDLGTGSSPLHF
TRBV12-5	CASGSYRGPYTEAFF
TRBV4-2	CASSLGQVQYF
TRBV4-2	CASSRIERAGEGEQYF
TRBV25-1	CASSLTTGNYGYTF
TRBV6-6	CASSYSAGEQYF
TRBV7-2	CASSTNRAHEQYF
TRBV18	CASSRYGTFANTGELFF
TRBV10-1	CASSESMWTGRGRTYEQYF
TRBV30	CAWSASGGAQETQYF
TRBV5-6	CASSLDGVMDEQYF
TRBV27	CASSLRQGGYEQYF
TRBV6-1	CASRRTQGTRDTQYF
TRBV5-6	CASSLGPGTSATEQFF
TRBV2	CASRSGRGSGYTF
TRBV19	CASSISTGSLIETQYF
TRBV7-9	CASSLRDLNRYEQYF
TRBV25-1	CASKGTKNIQYF
TRBV7-3	CASSLTAGETDTQYF
TRBV19	CASTRDSGYEQYF
TRBV4-1	CASSQDHADTQYF
TRBV4-2	CASSQSVGTSGSRVQYF
TRBV5-8	CASSSNPGSGSYNEQFF
TRBV5-8	CASSLGSGRAVVEQFF
TRBV6-4	CASSPAGLAGEIGVREQFF
TRBV27	CASSGIRDEAFF
TRBV28	CASSSLTSGNRNEQFF